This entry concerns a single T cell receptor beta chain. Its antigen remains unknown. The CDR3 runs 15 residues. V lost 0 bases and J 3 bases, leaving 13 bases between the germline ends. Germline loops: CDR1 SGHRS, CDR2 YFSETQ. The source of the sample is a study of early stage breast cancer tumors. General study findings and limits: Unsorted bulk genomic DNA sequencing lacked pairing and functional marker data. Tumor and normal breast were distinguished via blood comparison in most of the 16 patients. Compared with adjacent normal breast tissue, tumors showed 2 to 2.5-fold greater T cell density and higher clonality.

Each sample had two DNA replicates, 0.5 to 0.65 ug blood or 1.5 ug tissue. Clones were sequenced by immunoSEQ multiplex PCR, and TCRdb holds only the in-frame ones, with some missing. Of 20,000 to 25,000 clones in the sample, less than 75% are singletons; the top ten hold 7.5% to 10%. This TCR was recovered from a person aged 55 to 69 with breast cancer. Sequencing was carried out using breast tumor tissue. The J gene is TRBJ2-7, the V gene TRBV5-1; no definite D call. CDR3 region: CASSLALPGDYEQYF. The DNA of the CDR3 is TGCGCCAGCAGCTTGGCCCTCCCGGGTGACTACGAGCAGTACTTC. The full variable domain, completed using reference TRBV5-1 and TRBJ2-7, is KAGVTQTPRYLIKTRGQQVTLSCSPISGHRSVSWYQQTPGQGLQFLFEYFSETQRNKGNFPGRFSGRQFSNSRSEMNVSTLELGDSALYLCASSLALPGDYEQYFGPGTRLTVT.